This T cell receptor beta chain was obtained from a study of T cells after yellow fever vaccination. Findings of the study overall: In post-booster samples, most primary-vaccination clones reappeared (under 98% CD4, about 91% CD8). Some clonotypes, a small share, were shared between CD4 and CD8 compartments.

On this clonotype itself: The antigen remains undetermined.

TCRdb re-derived calls from the 5' RACE reads in MiXCR, one entry per CDR3 protein. The top ten hold around 23% of the sample, which has some 320,000 distinct CDR3 sequences, roughly 4.3% seen once. The source material was PBMCs, sampled 5 days after the yellow fever booster vaccination. This clonotype originated in a man between 18 and 35 years old who received the YFV17D yellow fever vaccine.

In DNA, the CDR3 is TGCAGTGCTTCGGACAGTGGCTATGGCTACACCTTC. This translates into CSASDSGYGYTF. V and J are TRBV20-1 and TRBJ1-2; a possible D gene is TRBD1 (6 bases). The CDR3 loop spans 12 amino acids. Per germline, CDR1 DFQATT and CDR2 SNEGSKA (reference sequence). V was trimmed by 5 bases and J by 4 bases, leaving 11 bases between them.